This T cell receptor (beta chain) comes out of a study of PD-L1 blockade in urothelial cancer. As for the study in general: Researchers found blood samples held a median of around 140,000 T cells.

The diagnosis in patients was locally advanced or metastatic urothelial carcinoma. This CDR3 contains 20 residues. V shed 3 bases and J 3 bases; nucleotides not matched to a gene: 19. Germline CDR1 is LNHDA and CDR2 is SQIVND (reference sequence). Method: immunoSEQ multiplex PCR; TCRdb's copy keeps in-frame clones and lacks some. The data show about 24,000 clones, roughly 89% seen once. Sample: PBMCs, taken around atezolizumab (anti-PD-L1) treatment. The V call is TRBV19, the J call TRBJ2-7; 11 nucleotides agree with TRBD2. This TCR derives from a man aged 45-65 years with urothelial cancer. This chain's CDR3 is CASSISVGRLAGGSHYEQYF. The CDR3 nucleotides read TGTGCCAGTAGTATCTCGGTCGGTCGGCTAGCGGGAGGATCCCACTACGAGCAGTACTTC.